This entry lists 31 T cell receptor beta chains sequenced from one sample in a study of blood T cell repertoires in COVID-19. Sequencing was performed with immunoSEQ multiplex PCR; in TCRdb, only in-frame clones are kept and a portion is missing. The table lists roughly 150,000 clones, 79% of them singletons. Sequencing used peripheral blood. These receptors were collected from a woman aged 55-69 years with COVID-19, enrolled during active disease.

This clone was observed a single time. The chain joins TRBV11-2 to TRBJ2-7; TRBD1 agrees at 7 bases. Germline CDR1 reads SGHAT; CDR2 reads FQNNGV. Trimming at V came to 1 base and at J to 5 bases, leaving 8 bases not matched to a gene. The CDR3 is 15 amino acids. The CDR3 bases are TGTGCCAGCAGCTTAGGAGGGGGCTCGGGCCACGAGCAGTACTTC. Translating gives CASSLGGGSGHEQYF.

The genes are TRBV11-2 and TRBJ1-6; D uncertain. The CDR3 is made up of 16 amino acids. CDR1 and CDR2 (germline): SGHAT, FQNNGV. The V gene lost 0 bases and the J gene lost 4 bases, with 10 bases spanning the gap. In nucleotides, the CDR3 is TGTGCCAGCAGCTTAGATCCCACGGTATATAATTCACCCCTCCACTTT. Translating gives CASSLDPTVYNSPLHF.

This clone is a singleton in its sample. This chain links TRBV27 with TRBJ2-2; TRBD2 agrees at 12 bases. Germline CDR1 MNHEY, CDR2 SMNVEV (reference sequence). Unmatched junction bases numbered 8, after V lost 7 bases and J lost 2 bases. The CDR3 extends over 17 amino acids. Here the CDR3 DNA reads TGTGCCAGCATCCGTCTAGCGGGGGGGCGTAACACCGGGGAGCTGTTTTTT. This gives the protein CASIRLAGGRNTGELFF.

The gene calls are TRBV9 and TRBJ2-5, with 9 nucleotides matching TRBD1. The CDR3 has 15 amino acids. V shed 0 bases and J 3 bases; nucleotides not matched to a gene: 3. Germline CDR1 is SGDLS and CDR2 is YYNGEE. The CDR3 spells CASSVAGQGKETQYF. The CDR3 coding sequence is TGTGCCAGCAGCGTAGCCGGACAGGGGAAAGAGACCCAGTACTTC.

V usage is TRBV6-5 and J usage is TRBJ2-1; TRBD1 matches at 8 bases. Germline assignment: CDR1 MNHEY and CDR2 SVGAGI. This CDR3 is built from 16 residues. J lost 3 bases, V lost 4 bases, and 8 bases had no gene match. CDR3: CASSSAGQGIYNEQFF. The DNA of the CDR3 is TGTGCCAGCAGTTCCGCAGGACAGGGAATCTACAATGAGCAGTTCTTC.

About this clone: The same CDR3 arises from other DNA sequences in this sample as well. The chain recombines TRBV7-8 with TRBJ2-2; D gene unclear. Trimming removed 3 bases from V and 1 base from J, with 6 bases in between. The CDR3 has 14 amino acids. Germline lookup yields CDR1 SGHVS and CDR2 FQNEAQ. The CDR3 DNA sequence: TGTGCCAGCAGCTTGGCAGAGAACACCGGGGAGCTGTTTTTT. Protein product: CASSLAENTGELFF.

The V gene is TRBV28, the J gene TRBJ2-1; the match to TRBD2 covers 10 bases. Germline-derived CDR1 and CDR2 are MDHEN and SYDVKM. The junction had 8 bases not matched to a gene; V was cut back by 5 bases and J by 7 bases. This CDR3 contains 15 residues. In nucleotides, the CDR3 is TGTGCCAGCAGTAAAAGGGCTAGCGGGAGAAATGAGCAGTTCTTC. Its translation is CASSKRASGRNEQFF.

Here the CDR3 reads CASSQARQETQYF. CDR3 coding DNA: TGTGCCAGCAGCCAAGCGCGGCAAGAGACCCAGTACTTC. This chain uses TRBV4-2 with TRBJ2-5, with D unresolved. V was clipped by 1 base and J by 2 bases, with 5 bases between them. The CDR3 runs 13 residues. The germline gives CDR1 LGHNA, CDR2 YNFKEQ.

The chain combines TRBV9 with TRBJ1-6; D gene ambiguous. Germline-derived CDR1 and CDR2 are SGDLS and YYNGEE. Trimming pared 0 bases from V and 9 bases from J, leaving 10 bases between. The CDR3 spans 14 residues. The CDR3 sequence: CASSVGLLSSPLHF. Here the CDR3 DNA reads TGTGCCAGCAGCGTAGGTTTGTTGAGTTCACCCCTCCACTTT.

This chain joins TRBV7-6 and TRBJ2-7, with 9 bases aligning to TRBD2. The V segment lost 0 bases and the J segment 3 bases; nucleotides outside the gene matches: 3. Germline V lookup: CDR1 SGHVS, CDR2 FNYEAQ. The CDR3 is made up of 15 amino acids. The CDR3 spells CASSLASGSGYEQYF. The CDR3 DNA sequence: TGTGCCAGCAGCTTAGCTAGCGGGAGTGGCTACGAGCAGTACTTC. Together with reference TRBV7-6 and TRBJ2-7, the CDR3 gives the full variable domain: GAGVSQSPRYKVTKRGQDVALRCDPISGHVSLYWYRQALGQGPEFLTYFNYEAQQDKSGLPNDRFSAERPEGSISTLTIQRTEQRDSAMYRCASSLASGSGYEQYFGPGTRLTVT.

This clone came up once. This rearrangement joins TRBV11-3 to TRBJ2-3; D not resolved. V was shortened by 1 base and J by 6 bases, with 8 bases between the two germline ends. The CDR3 is 13 amino acids. The germline V gene has CDR1 SGHNT and CDR2 YENEEA. CDR3: CASSLGPLDTQYF. CDR3 coding DNA: TGTGCCAGCAGCTTAGGGCCCCTGGATACGCAGTATTTT.

This CDR3 is CASSFRQNTEAFF. CDR3 in DNA: TGTGCCAGCAGTTTTAGACAGAACACTGAAGCTTTCTTT. J is TRBJ1-1 and V is TRBV28; D unclear. Germline CDR1 MDHEN, CDR2 SYDVKM. Trimming removed 3 bases from V and 1 base from J, with 6 bases in between. The CDR3 extends over 13 amino acids.

The chain employs TRBV7-6 and TRBJ1-2, with TRBD1 as a possible D gene (5 bases). Germline values: CDR1 SGHVS, CDR2 FNYEAQ. There are 21 residues in the CDR3. Trimming removed 0 bases from V and 3 bases from J, with 29 bases in between. CDR3 DNA sequence: TGTGCCAGCAGCTTAGCGAATTGGGACTATGACAGTCTCGGTTCCGACTATGGCTACACCTTC. This translates into CASSLANWDYDSLGSDYGYTF.

This clone was observed a handful of times. V and J are TRBV4-3 and TRBJ2-2; TRBD1 agrees at 9 bases. There are 16 residues in the CDR3. The germline gives CDR1 LGHNA, CDR2 YSLEER. J lost 4 bases, V lost 5 bases, and 8 bases had no gene match. The CDR3 spells CASSGTGSTSTGELFF. CDR3 bases: TGCGCCAGCAGCGGGACAGGGTCCACAAGCACCGGGGAGCTGTTTTTT.

J is TRBJ2-7 and V is TRBV10-1, with a tentative D call TRBD2 (6 bases). Trimming cost V 5 bases and J 3 bases, with 20 bases left between them. This CDR3 is built from 16 residues. Germline CDR1 reads WNHNN; CDR2 reads SYGVQD (reference sequence). CDR3 sequence: CASSSLARQDNYEQYF. CDR3 nucleotide sequence: TGCGCCAGCAGTTCACTAGCCAGGCAGGATAACTACGAGCAGTACTTC.

This chain links TRBV28 with TRBJ2-7; D may be TRBD2 (6 bases). Germline V CDR1 and CDR2: MDHEN, SYDVKM. The CDR3 has 14 amino acids. V lost 7 bases and J lost 6, with 19 bases in between. The CDR3 DNA reads TGTGCCAGCACCCGCGGGGCCCCAACCGGCGAGCAGTACTTC. This translates into CASTRGAPTGEQYF.

In its sample, this clone was seen once. The gene calls are TRBV6-5 and TRBJ1-3, with D unresolved. Germline lookup yields CDR1 MNHEY and CDR2 SVGAGI. This CDR3 is 16 amino acids long. Trimming pared 2 bases from V and 4 bases from J, leaving 15 bases between. The CDR3 bases are TGTGCCAGCAGTTACCACCGACCGGCGGGGGGAAACACCATATATTTT. This codes for CASSYHRPAGGNTIYF.

The rearrangement joins TRBV15 to TRBJ2-3; tentatively, D is TRBD2 (6 bases). V lost 8 bases, J lost 1 base, and 10 bases lay in between. The CDR3 length is 13 residues. Germline V gene sequence: CDR1 LNHNV, CDR2 YYDKDF (reference sequence). The CDR3 DNA follows: TGTGCCACCCTAGCGCACCGCACAGATACGCAGTATTTT. Translation: CATLAHRTDTQYF.

The V gene is TRBV11-2, the J gene TRBJ2-3; TRBD2 agrees at 12 bases. From germline, CDR1 is SGHAT and CDR2 FQNNGV. Germline trimming cut 5 bases from V and 2 bases from J; bases unmatched to any gene: 11. The CDR3 is made up of 18 amino acids. This CDR3 is CASSEPLAGGRDTDTQYF. CDR3 in DNA: TGTGCCAGCAGCGAGCCGCTAGCGGGGGGGCGGGACACAGATACGCAGTATTTT.

For the CDR3, the DNA is TGTGCCAGCAGTTTCCACTACGAGCAGTACTTC. Its protein is CASSFHYEQYF. The chain has TRBV6-2 or TRBV6-3 and TRBJ2-7; D unclear. This CDR3 region has 11 residues. Trimming cost V 4 bases and J 3 bases, with 4 bases left between them. CDR1 is MNHEY, CDR2 SVGEGT, per germline.

The gene calls are TRBV5-6 and TRBJ1-4; 11 bases match TRBD1. The junction had 5 bases not matched to a gene; V was cut back by 3 bases and J by 4 bases. The CDR3 spans 16 residues. Germline CDR1 SGHDT, CDR2 YYEEEE. The CDR3 coding sequence is TGTGCCAGCAGCTCCGGACAGGGGGCAATTAATGAAAAACTGTTTTTT. Amino acid sequence: CASSSGQGAINEKLFF.

The chain uses TRBV11-2 and TRBJ2-2, with D perhaps TRBD1 (7 bases). Germline CDR1 is SGHAT and CDR2 is FQNNGV. CDR3 size: 15 residues. V lost 5 bases to trimming and J lost 4 bases, with 14 bases between them. CDR3 amino acids: CASSPNRGGTGELFF. The CDR3 DNA is TGTGCCAGCAGCCCTAACAGGGGAGGCACCGGGGAGCTGTTTTTT.

V gene TRBV12-3 or TRBV12-4 combines with J gene TRBJ2-1; a weak D match, TRBD2 (5 bases). The CDR3 spans 12 residues. Trimming shortened V by 3 bases and J by 10 bases, and 10 bases separated the two germline ends. In DNA form, the CDR3 reads TGTGCCAGCAGTTTCTCGGGGTGGGAGCAGTTCTTC. This translates into CASSFSGWEQFF.

The J gene is TRBJ2-1, the V gene TRBV10-3; 9 bases line up with TRBD1. J was trimmed by 8 bases and V by 5 bases; bases with no gene match: 13. The CDR3 spans 16 residues. Germline-derived CDR1 and CDR2 are ENHRY and SYGVKD. CDR3 sequence reads: CAISQPDRGSWDEQFF. The CDR3 DNA sequence: TGTGCCATCAGTCAACCGGACAGGGGTAGTTGGGATGAGCAGTTCTTC.

The CDR3 here is CASSLSSGGRNEQFF. The CDR3 nucleotides are TGTGCCAGCAGTTTAAGCTCCGGCGGGCGCAATGAGCAGTTCTTC. V and J are TRBV28 and TRBJ2-1; D might be TRBD2 (5 bases). V lost 2 bases to trimming and J lost 6 bases, with 14 bases between them. Germline values: CDR1 MDHEN, CDR2 SYDVKM. The CDR3 covers 15 residues.

V and J are TRBV28 and TRBJ2-7; TRBD2 might be the D (5 bases). This CDR3 is built from 12 residues. Between the trimmed V and J ends, which lost 9 bases and 6 bases, there was a span of 15 bases. CDR1 MDHEN and CDR2 SYDVKM come from the germline V gene. Here the CDR3 DNA reads TGTGCCAGTGGCGAGGGAGCTCTCGAGCAGTACTTC. Protein sequence: CASGEGALEQYF.

V gene TRBV7-9 combines with J gene TRBJ1-5, with 9 bases matching TRBD1. Unmatched junction bases numbered 3, after V lost 6 bases and J lost 0 bases. In germline, CDR1 is SEHNR, CDR2 FQNEAQ (reference sequence). There are 15 residues in the CDR3. The DNA for the CDR3 is TGTGCCAGCAGTCTGGGACAGGGTAGCAATCAGCCCCAGCATTTT. Its translation: CASSLGQGSNQPQHF. The full variable domain, with the rest looked up from reference TRBV7-9 and TRBJ1-5, is DTGVSQNPRHKITKRGQNVTFRCDPISEHNRLYWYRQTLGQGPEFLTYFQNEAQLEKSRLLSDRFSAERPKGSFSTLEIQRTEQGDSAMYLCASSLGQGSNQPQHFGDGTRLSIL.

The J gene is TRBJ1-1, the V gene TRBV28, with D perhaps matching TRBD1 (5 bases). The CDR3 covers 12 residues. Germline assignment: CDR1 MDHEN and CDR2 SYDVKM. V lost 10 bases, J lost 0 bases, and 9 bases lay in between. CDR3 nucleotide sequence: TGTGCCACCAGACAGATGAACACTGAAGCTTTCTTT. This encodes CATRQMNTEAFF.

This chain uses TRBV5-1 with TRBJ2-1; 8 nucleotides line up with TRBD1. CDR3 size: 14 residues. Per germline, CDR1 SGHRS and CDR2 YFSETQ. V lost 4 bases to trimming and J lost 3 bases; unmatched junction nucleotides: 3. CDR3 loop: CASSPGTGYNEQFF. CDR3 DNA: TGCGCCAGCAGCCCCGGGACAGGCTACAATGAGCAGTTCTTC.

This clone was seen a handful of times. The chain is built from TRBV5-4 and TRBJ2-2, with D tentatively TRBD1 (6 bases). Trimming took off 1 base at V and 1 base at J, with 11 bases between the two ends. The CDR3 contains 16 residues. CDR1 is SGHNT, CDR2 YYREEE, per germline (reference sequence). In DNA form, the CDR3 reads TGTGCCAGCAGCTTGATCGGCAGGGGGAACACCGGGGAGCTGTTTTTT. It specifies CASSLIGRGNTGELFF.

The DNA of the CDR3 is TGTGCCAGCAGTGATCCGGGGGTCGGTTCAGAAGCTTTCTTT. Protein sequence: CASSDPGVGSEAFF. The rearrangement joins TRBV6-1 to TRBJ1-1; possibly TRBD1 for D (5 bases). V was pared by 3 bases and J by 8 bases, with 16 bases between. CDR3 size: 14 residues. CDR1 is MNHNS and CDR2 is SASEGT in the germline V gene.